This T cell receptor (beta chain) was found in a study of PD-L1 blockade in urothelial cancer (dated by TCRdb to 2016 to 2017). Describing the broader study: Every patient began therapy in about 2014 and was given atezolizumab 1,200 mg intravenously every 3 weeks. An exploratory multi-omic analysis was conducted of the somatic, immune and clinical correlates of response to PD-L1 blockade with atezolizumab in urothelial cancer. Patients had an ECOG performance status of 0 or 1 and had received between 0 and 3 prior chemotherapy regimens. Blood samples were analyzed at two time points: 3 weeks after treatment start (second dose) and 6 weeks after treatment start. Blood samples gave median yields of approximately 130,000 T cells and more than 80,000 unique TCRs, along with a median clonality of 0.080. Durable clinical benefit meant progression-free survival longer than 6 months, and TCR features were also tested against progression-free and overall survival. Pretreatment tumor samples and matched peripheral blood, collected serially before and after atezolizumab treatment, underwent TCR sequencing. About 85% of the roughly 30 patients were males with bladder-origin urothelial cancer, and about 65% of the roughly 30 reported a prior smoking history. Over 28 patients had pretreatment blood TCR-seq, some 25 had at least one posttreatment blood collection, and some 25 had tumor TCR-seq. Several patients reached durable clinical benefit, while about 19 patients did not. In the same patients who had TCR sequencing, pretreatment tumors also underwent whole exome sequencing and RNA sequencing. Broader findings and caveats from the paper: A pretreatment peripheral blood TCR clonality below the median was linked to improved progression-free and overall survival. Small sample size (n ≈ 28) and many exploratory analyses mean the results are intended to be hypothesis-generating. Greater expansion of tumor-associated TCR clones in peripheral blood 3 weeks after the start of treatment was observed in patients with durable benefit (n of about 21, p = 0.022).

To estimate absolute template abundance from read counts, synthetic TCR analog templates were spiked into each PCR. Using the immunoSEQ assay, TCRbeta CDR3 regions were amplified from genomic DNA with bias-controlled V and J gene primers. Sequencing of rearranged TCRbeta segments was performed at approximately 20X coverage. Regarding the original processing steps: Sequencing errors were corrected by clustering and CDR3s were annotated against IMGT to assign V, D and J genes. Only productive TCRbeta rearrangements were used in downstream analyses, excluding out-of-frame or stop-codon sequences. Clonality was calculated as one minus the Shannon entropy normalized by the log of the number of unique productive sequences. Clones differing between time points or between blood and tumor were identified by Fisher's exact test with Benjamini-Hochberg correction at adjusted p below 0.01. This is the immuneACCESS table as TCRdb keeps it, with only in-frame sequences that have V and J called. A part of the clones is gone; compared with another copy, unresolved V genes explain less than half, and the rest is unexplained. V, J and clone size are those of that table, while D and trimming were read from the DNA. This sample holds about 56,000 clones; over 75% were observed only once. Around 16% of the sample belongs to the ten largest clones.

As to this clone: Its antigen target is currently unknown. Within one base of it there is no much larger clone, and no base qualities were kept.

V ends up 0 bases short and J 14 bases short, with an unmatched junction base count of 14. Taken from the germline V gene, the CDR1 and CDR2 loops are MGHRA and YSYEKL. Inclusive of the bounding cysteine and phenylalanine, the CDR3 is 15 residues long. Only the CDR3 DNA stays, 45 bases, in frame from base 1. In the paper's terms, the time point label means: pretreatment peripheral blood. The cohort included 29 patients with locally advanced or metastatic urothelial carcinoma who were treated at Memorial Sloan Kettering on a trial protocol. Peripheral blood mononuclear cells were collected from each patient pretreatment and during treatment, giving between 1 and 8 total time points per patient. The Qiagen DNeasy Blood extraction kit was used to purify genomic DNA from total PBMCs and from tumor samples. PBMCs were collected pretreatment and during treatment, and were isolated and stored as previously described.

Here the chain combines TRBV4-1 and TRBJ2-3; 7 bases in the junction line up with TRBD2. The clonotype was recovered from a man in his 70s with urothelial cancer. The sequencing used PBMCs, collected around atezolizumab (anti-PD-L1) treatment. The nucleotides are TGCGCCAGCAGCCAAGATCGGGGGGTGGGAAGATACGCGTATTTT. Translation gives CASSQDRGVGRYAYF.